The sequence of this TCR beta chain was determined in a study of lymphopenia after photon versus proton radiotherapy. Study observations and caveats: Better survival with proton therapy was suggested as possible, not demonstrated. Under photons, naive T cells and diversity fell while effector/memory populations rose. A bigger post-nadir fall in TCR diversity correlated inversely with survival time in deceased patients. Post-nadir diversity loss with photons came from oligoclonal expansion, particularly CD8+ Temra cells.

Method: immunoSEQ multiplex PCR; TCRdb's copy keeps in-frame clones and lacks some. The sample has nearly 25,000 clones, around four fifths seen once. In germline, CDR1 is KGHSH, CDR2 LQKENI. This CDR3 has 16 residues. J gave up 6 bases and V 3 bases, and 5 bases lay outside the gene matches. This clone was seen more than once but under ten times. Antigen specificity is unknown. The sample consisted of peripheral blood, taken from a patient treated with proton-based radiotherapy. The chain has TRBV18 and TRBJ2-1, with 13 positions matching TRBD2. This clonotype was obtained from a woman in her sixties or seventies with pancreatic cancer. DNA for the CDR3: TGTGCCAGCTCACCGGAACTAGCGGGAGGGTCCAATGAGCAGTTCTTC. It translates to CASSPELAGGSNEQFF.